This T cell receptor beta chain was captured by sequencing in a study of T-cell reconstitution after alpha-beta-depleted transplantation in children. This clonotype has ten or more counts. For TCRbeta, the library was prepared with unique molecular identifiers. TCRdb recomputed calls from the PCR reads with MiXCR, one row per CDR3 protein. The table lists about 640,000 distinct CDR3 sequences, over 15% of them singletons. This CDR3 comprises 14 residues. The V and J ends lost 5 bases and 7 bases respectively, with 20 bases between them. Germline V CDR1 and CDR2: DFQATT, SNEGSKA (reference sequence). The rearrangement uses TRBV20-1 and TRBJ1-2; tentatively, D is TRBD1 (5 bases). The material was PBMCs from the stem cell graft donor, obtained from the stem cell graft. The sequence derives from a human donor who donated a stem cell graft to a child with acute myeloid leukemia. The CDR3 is CSAVPPGPGGGYTF. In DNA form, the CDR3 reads TGCAGTGCTGTCCCCCCGGGGCCGGGGGGTGGCTACACCTTC.